The 13 T cell receptor beta chains below were found in one sample sequenced in a study of human T cells and chemical hapten exposure. Individual cDNA molecules had unique molecular identifiers attached to them by the library. A single record per CDR3 protein comes from TCRdb applying MiXCR to the reads. The data contain around 600 distinct CDR3 sequences, 68% of them singletons. The treatment was: therapeutic diphenylcyclopropenone sensitization with weekly scalp DPC. The sample here was whole blood, taken before DPC sensitization or 2, 6, or about 24 weeks after (not recorded which). The source is an adult with alopecia areata. Some clones in this sample may be carry-over from other donors' samples. This table probably holds off-target reads from a library built for another chain.

The gene calls are TRBV4-1 and TRBJ1-5, with TRBD1 matching over 8 bases. V shed 4 bases, J shed 3 bases, and the junction held 11 bases outside the gene matches. Germline-derived CDR1 and CDR2 are MGHRA and YSYEKL. The CDR3 has 17 amino acids. CDR3: CASSPRTGRVVNQPQHF. The CDR3 nucleotides are TGCGCCAGCAGCCCCCGGACAGGGAGGGTTGTCAATCAGCCCCAGCATTTT.

The rearrangement joins TRBV11-2 to TRBJ2-3; 9 bases line up with TRBD2. Germline CDR1 reads SGHAT; CDR2 reads FQNNGV. J gave up 3 bases and V 4 bases, and 8 bases lay outside the gene matches. The CDR3 loop spans 16 amino acids. CDR3 region: CASSWFSGGSTDTQYF. The CDR3 nucleotides are TGTGCCAGCAGCTGGTTTAGCGGGGGAAGTACAGATACGCAGTATTTT.

The chain links TRBV6-6 to TRBJ1-1; D not resolved. Trimming took off 0 bases at V and 1 base at J, with 6 bases between the two ends. Germline CDR1 reads MNHNY; CDR2 reads SVGAGI (reference sequence). The CDR3 spans 14 residues. The CDR3 region is CASSYSGENTEAFF. In DNA form, the CDR3 reads TGTGCCAGCAGTTACTCGGGAGAGAACACTGAAGCTTTCTTT.

This rearrangement joins TRBV7-6 to TRBJ1-1; 9 bases agree with TRBD1. V lost 7 bases to trimming and J lost 5 bases; unmatched junction nucleotides: 17. The germline gives CDR1 SGHVS, CDR2 FNYEAQ. This CDR3 is built from 17 residues. CDR3 region: CASNEDGTGHQLTEAFF. DNA for the CDR3: TGTGCCAGCAACGAGGATGGGACAGGGCACCAGTTAACTGAAGCTTTCTTT.

This clonotype was counted a few times. Relative to the germline gene, one junction end is altered; a read error may explain this. The rearrangement links TRBV20-1 to TRBJ2-7; D is unclear. CDR1 DFQATT and CDR2 SNEGSKA come from the germline V gene (reference sequence). There are 13 residues in the CDR3. CDR3 in amino acids: CSATAPSSYEQYF. The CDR3, as DNA: TGCAGCGCTACGGCACCGAGCTCCTACGAGCAGTACTTC.

The V and J genes are TRBV7-8 and TRBJ2-1; 10 nucleotides match TRBD1. Germline lookup yields CDR1 SGHVS and CDR2 FQNEAQ. This CDR3 is 15 amino acids long. The ends lost 4 bases at V and 0 bases at J; junction bases unmatched: 0. The CDR3 region is CASSWDRGSYNEQFF. The CDR3 DNA reads TGTGCCAGCAGCTGGGACAGGGGCTCCTACAATGAGCAGTTCTTC.

The V call is TRBV7-9, the J call TRBJ1-3, with D uncertain. The germline gives CDR1 SEHNR, CDR2 FQNEAQ (reference sequence). The V end lost 5 bases, the J end lost 0 bases, and 17 bases lay between the germline ends. CDR3 length: 17 amino acids. The CDR3: CASSAMTGHRSGNTIYF. The CDR3 region has the DNA TGTGCCAGCAGCGCGATGACGGGCCATCGCTCTGGAAACACCATATATTTT.

The J gene is TRBJ2-5, the V gene TRBV18; perhaps D is TRBD1 or TRBD2 (5 bases each). The length of the CDR3 is 13 residues. Germline V gene data show CDR1 as KGHSH and CDR2 as LQKENI. Trimming stripped 6 bases from V and 3 bases from J, with 11 bases between. This CDR3 reads CASSPGTEETQYF. The DNA for the CDR3 is TGTGCCAGCTCCCCCGGGACGGAAGAGACCCAGTACTTC. The complete variable domain, with remaining parts taken from reference TRBV18 and TRBJ2-5, reads NAGVMQNPRHLVRRRGQEARLRCSPMKGHSHVYWYRQLPEEGLKFMVYLQKENIIDESGMPKERFSAEFPKEGPSILRIQQVVRGDSAAYFCASSPGTEETQYFGPGTRLLVL.

A word on this clonotype: The junction departs from germline at one end; a sequencing error may be responsible. The DNA of the CDR3 is TGCAGTGTTAGATCGACAGGGGCCTACAATGAGCAGTTCTTC. Amino acid sequence: CSVRSTGAYNEQFF. The V gene is TRBV20-1, the J gene TRBJ2-1, with 8 bases matching TRBD1. There are 14 residues in the CDR3. Germline CDR1 is DFQATT and CDR2 is SNEGSKA (reference sequence).

This clonotype was counted a single time. V usage is TRBV4-3 and J usage is TRBJ2-7, with 11 nucleotides matching TRBD1. The length of the CDR3 is 17 residues. Germline assignment: CDR1 LGHNA and CDR2 YSLEER. The J segment lost 2 bases and the V segment lost 0 bases, leaving 6 bases of the junction unmatched. CDR3 amino acids: CASSQDADRGRPYEQYF. CDR3 in DNA: TGCGCCAGCAGCCAAGACGCGGACAGGGGGCGTCCCTACGAGCAGTACTTC.

The chain recombines TRBV7-6 with TRBJ2-3; 9 nucleotides line up with TRBD2. The germline CDR1 and CDR2 sequences are SGHVS and FNYEAQ. V lost 5 bases and J lost 5; bases outside the gene matches: 8. This CDR3 spans 15 amino acids. This chain's CDR3 is CASSAPAGGRDTQYF. The CDR3 DNA reads as TGTGCCAGCAGCGCCCCAGCGGGGGGTCGAGATACGCAGTATTTT.

In this sample, this clonotype turned up once. This chain joins TRBV4-1 and TRBJ2-1; 8 bases line up with TRBD2. Losses at the gene ends were 1 base for V and 8 bases for J; bases not matched to a gene: 4. From germline, CDR1 is MGHRA and CDR2 YSYEKL. The CDR3 contains 14 residues. CDR3 nucleotides: TGCGCCAGCAGCCAAGTCGGACTAGCTGATGAGCAGTTCTTC. Protein product: CASSQVGLADEQFF.

This chain uses TRBV5-4 with TRBJ2-7; unclear D gene. Germline CDR1 and CDR2: SGHNT and YYREEE (reference sequence). The CDR3 extends over 13 amino acids. V was clipped by 1 base and J by 0 bases, with 5 bases between them. The CDR3 DNA sequence: TGTGCCAGCAGCTTGCCCCACTCCTACGAGCAGTACTTC. Protein sequence: CASSLPHSYEQYF.